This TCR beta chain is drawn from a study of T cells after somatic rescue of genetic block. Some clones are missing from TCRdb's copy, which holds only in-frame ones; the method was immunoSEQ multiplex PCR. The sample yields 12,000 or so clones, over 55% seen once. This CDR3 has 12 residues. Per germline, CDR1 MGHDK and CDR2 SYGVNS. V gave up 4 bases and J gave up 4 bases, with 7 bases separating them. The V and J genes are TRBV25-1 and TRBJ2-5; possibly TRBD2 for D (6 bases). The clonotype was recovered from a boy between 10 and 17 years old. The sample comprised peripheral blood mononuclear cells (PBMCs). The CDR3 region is CASSVRGETQYF. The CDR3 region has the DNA TGTGCCAGCAGTGTGCGGGGAGAGACCCAGTACTTC.